This T cell receptor beta chain was profiled in a study of vaccination and CD4 T cells after COVID-19. Across the whole study: SARS-CoV-2 PCR on nasal swabs had been positive for the convalescent patients; nine or ten were mild and one was severe. There were two doses of either BNT162b2 or mRNA-1273 vaccine given to participants.

The CDR3 spans 18 residues. Trimming shortened V by 0 bases and J by 4 bases, and 22 bases separated the two germline ends. CDR1 and CDR2 from the germline V gene are SGHKS and YYEKEE (reference sequence). Researchers used the Oncomine TCR Beta short-read assay to sequence DNA from cultured CD4+ T cells. One entry per CDR3 protein results from TCRdb running MiXCR on the PCR reads. The data hold fewer than 15,000 distinct CDR3 sequences, with about 35% observed a single time. Treatment: roughly 10-day PBMC culture with coronavirus spike peptide pools or control peptides (ViraFEST assay). Peptide-pool expansion of antigen-specific T cells preceded TCR sequencing in ViraFEST. On this clonotype itself: The antigen is not known.

The chain is built from TRBV5-5 and TRBJ1-2; D not resolved. Source material: cultured CD4+ T cells from blood. The clonotype comes from a human donor with COVID-19. The CDR3 region is CASSLDFVGDPRTYGYTF. DNA of the CDR3: TGTGCCAGCAGCTTGGATTTTGTTGGGGATCCCCGCACCTATGGCTACACCTTC.